Presented here are 32 T cell receptor beta chains from one specimen sequenced in a study of control samples from healthy donors and cancer patients (dated by TCRdb to about 2020). The library was prepared using the immunoSEQ multiplex PCR assay. In TCRdb, the immuneACCESS table is reduced to in-frame sequences with V and J assigned. These tables do not hold every clone; where another copy was compared, an unresolved V gene accounts for under half, and the others remain unexplained. Recorded for this sample are 160,000 or so clones; 95% to 96% of them occurred a single time. 0.85% to 1.3% of the sample goes to the ten largest clones. What was sequenced was blood. The receptors were gathered from a woman aged 30 to 39 in good health.

The rearrangement uses TRBV10-3 and TRBJ1-2, with 9 bases that match TRBD1. The germline CDR1 and CDR2 sequences are ENHRY and SYGVKD. With 6 bases clipped from V and 2 bases from J, the junction kept 7 bases outside the gene matches. This CDR3 has 15 amino acids. The CDR3 DNA reads TGTGCCATCAGCGGGACAGGGAAAGAAAACTATGGCTACACCTTC. Protein: CAISGTGKENYGYTF.

The V gene is TRBV6-6, the J gene TRBJ1-6; 7 bases align to TRBD1. The ends lost 2 bases at V and 9 bases at J; junction bases unmatched: 7. Germline V gives CDR1 MNHNY, CDR2 SVGAGI (reference sequence). The CDR3 is 15 residues long. This CDR3 is CASSYSTSGGSPLHF. For the CDR3, the DNA is TGTGCCAGCAGTTACAGCACCTCAGGGGGTTCACCCCTCCACTTT.

The chain is built from TRBV7-9 and TRBJ1-1, with D uncertain. V lost 2 bases to trimming and J lost 4 bases, with 2 bases between them. Germline V lookup: CDR1 SEHNR, CDR2 FQNEAQ (reference sequence). The CDR3 totals 11 residues. CDR3 sequence reads: CASSLITEAFF. In nucleotides, the CDR3 is TGTGCCAGCAGCTTAATCACTGAAGCTTTCTTT.

The chain joins TRBV6-5 to TRBJ1-2; D remains ambiguous. V was cut by 5 bases and J by 4 bases, with 17 bases left in between. CDR1 and CDR2 from the germline V gene are MNHEY and SVGAGI. CDR3 length equals 15 residues. The CDR3 sequence is CASSTAGTGSYGYTF. The CDR3, as DNA: TGTGCCAGCAGTACGGCCGGAACGGGGAGCTATGGCTACACCTTC.

The chain is built from TRBV3-1 (or the pseudogene TRBV3-2) and TRBJ1-1; unclear D gene. V was pared by 1 base and J by 8 bases, with 5 bases between. This CDR3 has 11 residues. Germline CDR1 is LGHDT and CDR2 is YNNKEL (reference sequence). CDR3 region: CASSQAAEAFF. The CDR3 nucleotides are TGTGCCAGCAGCCAAGCGGCAGAAGCTTTCTTT.

The rearrangement links TRBV11-2 to TRBJ1-2; 9 bases agree with TRBD1. Germline values: CDR1 SGHAT, CDR2 FQNNGV. This CDR3 region has 15 residues. The junction had 11 bases not matched to a gene; V was cut back by 5 bases and J by 7 bases. In DNA form, the CDR3 reads TGTGCCAGCAGCGCAAACCGGGACAGGGAAGGTGGCTACACCTTC. Translated, it gives CASSANRDREGGYTF.

J is TRBJ2-1 and V is TRBV5-5; D is perhaps TRBD1 (6 bases). The CDR3 consists of 14 residues. Germline V CDR1 and CDR2: SGHKS, YYEKEE (reference sequence). V dropped 0 bases and J dropped 5 bases, with 9 bases sitting between them. In DNA, the CDR3 is TGTGCCAGCAGCTTGGGGCAGGGGAACAATGAGCAGTTCTTC. Protein: CASSLGQGNNEQFF.

The J gene is TRBJ2-5, the V gene TRBV6-5; no clear D. This CDR3 spans 16 amino acids. The germline V gene encodes CDR1 MNHEY and CDR2 SVGAGI. Trimming cost V 0 bases and J 5 bases, with 16 bases left between them. The CDR3 here is CASSYSGTQIGETQYF. Written as DNA, the CDR3 is TGTGCCAGCAGTTACTCGGGTACTCAAATTGGGGAGACCCAGTACTTC.

This chain links TRBV9 with TRBJ2-7, with no clear D. V gave up 0 bases and J gave up 5 bases, with 15 bases separating them. The germline CDR1 and CDR2 sequences are SGDLS and YYNGEE. This CDR3 contains 15 residues. The chain's CDR3 is CASSVEGRLADEQYF. In nucleotides, the CDR3 is TGTGCCAGCAGCGTAGAGGGCAGGCTTGCCGACGAGCAGTACTTC.

The chain combines TRBV11-3 with TRBJ2-2; D remains ambiguous. Trimming took 5 bases from V and 0 from J, leaving 4 bases between them. The CDR3 has 13 amino acids. Looked up from germline, CDR1 is SGHNT and CDR2 is YENEEA. The CDR3 spells CASSAPNTGELFF. In DNA form, the CDR3 reads TGTGCCAGCAGCGCCCCGAACACCGGGGAGCTGTTTTTT.

The chain recombines TRBV24-1 with TRBJ2-1, with 8 bases fitting TRBD1. The CDR3 length is 16 residues. Germline CDR1 KGHDR, CDR2 SFDVKD. Trimming cost V 2 bases and J 1 base; bases outside gene matches: 3. The CDR3 region has the DNA TGTGCCACCAGTGATTCCAGGGGGCAGTCCTACAATGAGCAGTTCTTC. Translation: CATSDSRGQSYNEQFF.

This clone was recorded only once. V is TRBV7-3 and J is TRBJ2-3; 11 bases fit TRBD2. V lost 4 bases to trimming and J lost 4 bases; unmatched junction nucleotides: 4. Germline V CDR1 and CDR2: SGHTA, FQGTGA. This CDR3 contains 15 residues. The CDR3 region is CASSWGLAVADTQYF. In DNA form, the CDR3 reads TGTGCCAGCAGCTGGGGACTAGCGGTCGCAGATACGCAGTATTTT.

CDR3 DNA: TGTGCCAGCAGTGTCGGGACTAGCGGGACCCAAGAGACCCAGTACTTC. This translates into CASSVGTSGTQETQYF. V usage is TRBV6-6 and J usage is TRBJ2-5; the match to TRBD2 covers 13 bases. Looked up from germline, CDR1 is MNHNY and CDR2 is SVGAGI (reference sequence). The CDR3 has 16 residues. With 5 bases clipped from V and 1 base from J, the junction kept 4 bases outside the gene matches.

This chain joins TRBV19 and TRBJ2-3; 7 bases line up with TRBD2. The germline V gene encodes CDR1 LNHDA and CDR2 SQIVND (reference sequence). After removal of 6 bases from V and 0 bases from J, the junction contained 6 bases not matched to a gene. The CDR3 has 15 amino acids. In DNA, the CDR3 is TGTGCCAGTAGCATCCTAGCGGCTAGCACAGATACGCAGTATTTT. It is translated as CASSILAASTDTQYF.

V and J are TRBV28 and TRBJ2-2; 10 bases align to TRBD1. This CDR3 region has 15 residues. Trimming at V came to 3 bases and at J to 7 bases, leaving 5 bases not matched to a gene. CDR1 and CDR2 from the germline V gene are MDHEN and SYDVKM. The CDR3 DNA is TGTGCCAGCAGTTTCCTGGGACAGGGGAACGGGGAGCTGTTTTTT. Translation: CASSFLGQGNGELFF. The full variable domain, its missing parts supplied by reference TRBV28 and TRBJ2-2, is DVKVTQSSRYLVKRTGEKVFLECVQDMDHENMFWYRQDPGLGLRLIYFSYDVKMKEKGDIPEGYSVSREKKERFSLILESASTNQTSMYLCASSFLGQGNGELFFGEGSRLTVL.

The chain combines TRBV2 with TRBJ2-1, with D maybe TRBD1 (6 bases). CDR3 length equals 15 residues. The ends were cut back, 2 bases at V and 9 bases at J, with 17 bases in the middle. From germline, CDR1 is SNHLY and CDR2 FYNNEI. Written as DNA, the CDR3 is TGTGCCAGCAGTGAATCGGGACACGGACTTCTTGAGCAGTTCTTC. As protein: CASSESGHGLLEQFF.

The chain links TRBV10-2 to TRBJ2-7; a weak D match, TRBD2 (6 bases). The germline V gene encodes CDR1 WSHSY and CDR2 SAAADI. The CDR3 extends over 14 amino acids. Trimming stripped 4 bases from V and 5 bases from J, with 15 bases between. CDR3 bases: TGCGCCAGCAGTGTTTTCGGGACTCTCCACGAGCAGTACTTC. Translating gives CASSVFGTLHEQYF.

The chain couples TRBV11-2 to TRBJ2-2, with D uncertain. This CDR3 is 14 amino acids long. Germline V gene lookup returns CDR1 SGHAT and CDR2 FQNNGV. Trimming stripped 4 bases from V and 1 base from J, with 7 bases between. The CDR3 loop reads CASSYLKNTGELFF. CDR3 coding DNA: TGTGCCAGCAGCTATCTCAAGAACACCGGGGAGCTGTTTTTT.

The chain links TRBV19 to TRBJ2-5; 10 bases line up with TRBD2. The CDR3 is 15 residues long. Germline CDR1 LNHDA, CDR2 SQIVND (reference sequence). With 3 bases clipped from V and 2 bases from J, the junction kept 3 bases outside the gene matches. CDR3 protein: CASSILAGAQETQYF. DNA for the CDR3: TGTGCCAGTAGTATCCTAGCGGGGGCACAAGAGACCCAGTACTTC.

The DNA for the CDR3 is TGTGCCAGCAGCGTAGATGAGGGCTACAATGAGCAGTTCTTC. This encodes CASSVDEGYNEQFF. The rearrangement uses TRBV9 and TRBJ2-1, with D possibly being TRBD2 (5 bases). Trimming removed 0 bases at V and 3 bases at J, with 7 bases between. The CDR3 covers 14 residues. CDR1 is SGDLS and CDR2 is YYNGEE in the germline V gene.

The J gene is TRBJ1-2, the V gene TRBV29-1, with 8 bases identical to TRBD1. The CDR3 extends over 13 amino acids. Germline V gene lookup returns CDR1 SQVTM and CDR2 ANQGSEA. V shed 0 bases, J shed 8 bases, and the junction held 5 bases outside the gene matches. The CDR3 region is CSVEDDRGAGYTF. The CDR3 DNA follows: TGCAGCGTTGAAGATGACAGGGGAGCCGGCTACACCTTC.

The chain recombines TRBV5-1 with TRBJ1-1, with D tentatively TRBD1 (6 bases). V was clipped by 1 base and J by 1 base, with 14 bases between them. Germline CDR1 is SGHRS and CDR2 is YFSETQ. The CDR3 spans 16 residues. The CDR3 here is CASSLRRGPRNTEAFF. In DNA form, the CDR3 reads TGCGCCAGCAGCTTGCGCAGGGGACCCAGGAACACTGAAGCTTTCTTT.

V gene TRBV3-1 (or the pseudogene TRBV3-2) combines with J gene TRBJ2-1; a weak D match, TRBD1 (7 bases). Germline CDR1 and CDR2: LGHDT and YNNKEL (reference sequence). The length of the CDR3 is 17 residues. V was trimmed by 0 bases and J by 1 base, leaving 13 bases between them. Here the CDR3 DNA reads TGTGCCAGCAGCCAAGATCGGACAGGACTATCCTACAATGAGCAGTTCTTC. Encoded protein: CASSQDRTGLSYNEQFF.

The rearrangement uses TRBV25-1 and TRBJ1-1; 10 positions match TRBD1. The V segment lost 2 bases and the J segment 10 bases; nucleotides outside the gene matches: 10. The CDR3 length is 15 residues. Per germline, CDR1 MGHDK and CDR2 SYGVNS. CDR3 coding DNA: TGTGCCAGCAGTGAACCAACGGAGGGGGACAGGGGAGCTTTCTTT. Translation gives CASSEPTEGDRGAFF.

This sequence joins TRBV2 and TRBJ1-2; TRBD1 might be the D (6 bases). Germline V gives CDR1 SNHLY, CDR2 FYNNEI. The CDR3 totals 15 residues. The V gene lost 6 bases and the J gene lost 4 bases, with 18 bases spanning the gap. CDR3 loop: CASRGAQGRGYGYTF. The CDR3, as DNA: TGTGCCAGCAGGGGGGCACAGGGTCGCGGCTATGGCTACACCTTC.

The chain is built from TRBV30 and TRBJ1-4, with a weak D call TRBD1 (5 bases). Germline V gene lookup returns CDR1 GTSNPN and CDR2 SVGIG (reference sequence). This CDR3 spans 13 amino acids. The V end was cut by 1 base, the J end by 4 bases, with 7 bases between. The DNA for the CDR3 is TGTGCCTGGAGTGACGGACATAATGAAAAACTGTTTTTT. It encodes CAWSDGHNEKLFF. The entire variable domain, with the rest obtained from reference TRBV30 and TRBJ1-4, is as follows: SQTIHQWPATLVQPVGSPLSLECTVEGTSNPNLYWYRQAAGRGLQLLFYSVGIGQISSEVPQNLSASRPQDRQFILSSKKLLLSDSGFYLCAWSDGHNEKLFFGSGTQLSVL.

V is TRBV28 and J is TRBJ2-7, with 7 nucleotides matching TRBD2. From germline, CDR1 is MDHEN and CDR2 SYDVKM. This CDR3 comprises 16 residues. V lost 7 bases, J lost 2 bases, and 14 bases stayed unmatched. The CDR3 region is CASTLGGTRPTYEQYF. CDR3 sequence (DNA): TGTGCCAGCACCCTGGGAGGGACTCGACCCACCTACGAGCAGTACTTC.

This chain joins TRBV2 and TRBJ2-3; 11 positions match TRBD2. Per the germline V gene, CDR1 is SNHLY and CDR2 is FYNNEI. The CDR3 has 17 amino acids. V gave up 1 base and J gave up 4 bases; unmatched junction bases: 7. CDR3 in DNA: TGTGCCAGCAGTGAAGGAATACTAGCGGGAGTTGCAGATACGCAGTATTTT. Amino acid sequence: CASSEGILAGVADTQYF.

The CDR3 coding sequence is TGCGCCAGCAGCCGAGGACTAACCTACGAGCAGTACTTC. This sequence encodes CASSRGLTYEQYF. J is TRBJ2-7 and V is TRBV4-1; perhaps TRBD2 as D (6 bases). CDR1 and CDR2 (germline): MGHRA, YSYEKL. The ends were cut back, 4 bases at V and 2 bases at J, with 9 bases in the middle. The CDR3 spans 13 residues.

The chain links TRBV25-1 to TRBJ2-7; tentatively, D is TRBD1 (6 bases). V was clipped by 6 bases and J by 2 bases, with 11 bases between them. Looked up from germline, CDR1 is MGHDK and CDR2 is SYGVNS. The CDR3 is 13 residues long. In nucleotides, the CDR3 is TGTGCCAGCAGGCTAGGACAGACCTACGAGCAGTACTTC. Protein product: CASRLGQTYEQYF.

Notes on this clone: Relative to the germline gene, one junction end is altered; a read error may explain this. This chain uses TRBV7-7 with TRBJ1-5; D not certain. From germline, CDR1 is SSHAT and CDR2 FNYEAQ (reference sequence). The CDR3 has 14 residues. The CDR3 loop reads CASSSPSCNQPQHF. CDR3 coding DNA: TGTGCTAGCAGCTCGCCCTCTTGCAATCAGCCCCAGCATTTT.

A single count supports this clone. The CDR3 region is CASSQDLRGSTGELFF. CDR3 nucleotides: TGTGCCAGCAGCCAAGATCTGCGGGGGTCCACCGGGGAGCTGTTTTTT. The J gene is TRBJ2-2, the V gene TRBV4-2; 7 nucleotides align to TRBD2. This CDR3 contains 16 residues. From germline, CDR1 is LGHNA and CDR2 YNFKEQ. Unmatched junction bases numbered 5, after V lost 0 bases and J lost 4 bases.